This T cell receptor (beta chain) emerged from a study of blood T cell repertoires in COVID-19 (dated by TCRdb to 2020 to 2021). In terms of the full investigation: Recovered participants in ImmuneRACE Cohort 3 were defined as having two consecutive negative NP/OP PCR tests, clearance from a healthcare professional, or resolution of symptoms. Samples from collaborators originated in the United States, Italy and Spain and spanned both the acute and convalescent phases of COVID-19. The material from the prospective study consisted of cDNA or gDNA derived from T cells, B-cell-depleted T cells, or PBMCs. Deeply sampled blood TCRbeta repertoires from subjects exposed to, actively infected with, or recovered from COVID-19 were included in the dataset. The repertoires were released in a freely available public database intended as a resource for research on the immune response to SARS-CoV-2. Samples came from the ongoing ImmuneRACE study (first 160 participants) plus 1,254 subjects from 6 global collaborators. Sample metadata almost always included a de-identified subject ID, COVID-19 status, age in years and sex. HLA class I and class II types, where available, came from metadata supplied by the sample provider rather than from assay-based typing.

The research as a whole found: How much clinical and demographic metadata was included differed by source and by participant, and the metadata was provided uncurated.

Participants in the prospective study were enrolled through a virtual design, were aged about 18 to 100 years, and lived in roughly 24 United States geographic areas. In the prospective study, cohorts were assigned on the basis of participant-reported clinical history obtained from a screening survey and a study questionnaire. Each participant in the prospective study had whole blood, serum and a nasopharyngeal or oropharyngeal swab collected by mobile phlebotomists. Prospective study participants could optionally give additional blood draws and questionnaires over an approximately two-month period. Blood samples from the prospective study were shipped frozen or at room temperature prior to DNA extraction. TCRbeta CDR3 regions were amplified from genomic DNA by means of the immunoSEQ Assay, a bias-controlled multiplex PCR. Under the source paper's analysis protocol: Nucleated cell counts per sample were estimated from amplification of reference gene primers within the assay. Sequence reads were collapsed and filtered to measure the absolute abundance of every unique TCRbeta CDR3 rearrangement. For each sample, productive Simpson clonality was calculated as the square root of Simpson's diversity index over productive rearrangements. The table comes from immuneACCESS by way of TCRdb, which keeps in-frame sequences with V and J called. Part of the clones is missing from these tables; in studies checked, under half for an unresolved V gene and the rest for unknown reasons. The D gene and trimming were derived from the DNA, and the V and J assignments and clone size from that table. Counted in this sample were roughly 340,000 clones; about 89% of them appeared once. The ten top clones hold roughly 2% of the sample.

Inclusive of the bounding cysteine and phenylalanine, the CDR3 is 16 residues long. Just CDR3 DNA is preserved here, 48 bases in frame from base 1. Sequences LNHNV (CDR1) and YYDKDF (CDR2) are obtained from the germline V gene (reference sequence). Compared with germline, V lacks 1 base and J lacks 4 bases; bases without a gene match: 3. As for this clone: Its antigen has not been determined. Nothing much larger sits one base from this clone, and base qualities are not available.

The chain uses TRBV15 and TRBJ2-5; 13 junctional bases match TRBD2. This TCR was sampled from a middle-aged man in a cohort exposed to, infected with or recovered from COVID-19 (not recorded which). The sequencing input was PBMCs or T cells enriched from blood (not recorded which). The CDR3 reads as follows: CATSRARLAGGETQYF. The sequenced DNA: TGTGCCACCAGCAGAGCTCGACTAGCGGGAGGAGAGACCCAGTACTTC.